This T cell receptor (beta chain) emerged from a study of blood T cell repertoires in COVID-19. Study-level background: COVID-19 samples, acute and convalescent, were from the United States, Italy and Spain. T cells, B-cell-depleted T cells, or PBMCs supplied cDNA or gDNA.

Original data processing: Reference gene primer amplification in the assay estimated nucleated cell counts. This table comes from immunoSEQ multiplex PCR, and its TCRdb copy is limited to in-frame clones, with some not included. The V and J calls and clone size come from that table; D and trimming were worked out from the DNA. Of 150,000 to 200,000 clones in the sample, roughly 80% were seen once. The CDR3 spans 16 residues. The V segment lost 6 bases and the J segment 1 base; nucleotides outside the gene matches: 11. Per germline, CDR1 SGHTA and CDR2 FQGNSA. The chain carries TRBV7-2 and TRBJ1-1, with 7 bases fitting TRBD1. Sequenced sample: peripheral blood. The clonotype comes from a man aged 50 or older who had recovered from COVID-19. The CDR3 DNA sequence: TGTGCCAGCAGTTTACACCCGGGACAGAAGAACACTGAAGCTTTCTTT. Translating it yields CASSLHPGQKNTEAFF.